Only a few counts were recorded for the clone carrying this TCR beta chain. Its matching antigen is unknown. The data derive from a study of CD8+ T cells in alopecia areata. Overall study results and limits: Scalp samples also contribute reads from the resident alphabeta T cells found in normal skin.

Treatment here: oral pan-JAK inhibitor, 5-10 mg twice daily. Sequencing templates came from extracted RNA that was reverse transcribed into cDNA. The table came from immunoSEQ multiplex PCR; TCRdb's copy has only in-frame clones and leaves some out. The table records 100,000 to 120,000 clones, approximately 51% of them present only once. Source: CD4+ T cells sorted from blood, taken at week 24, from a patient treated with tofacitinib. The TCR originated in a human donor with alopecia areata.

In DNA, the CDR3 is TGTGCCACCAGCGCCCCTTCGGGCTCCTATAATTCACCCCTCCACTTT. This gives the protein CATSAPSGSYNSPLHF. The chain is built from TRBV15 and TRBJ1-6; D is ambiguous. Deletions cut 5 bases from V and 0 bases from J, with 11 bases between. CDR3 length: 16 amino acids. The germline V gene has CDR1 LNHNV and CDR2 YYDKDF (reference sequence).